Following are 21 T cell receptor beta chains from one sample sequenced in a study of shared clonotypes between healthy human individuals. This table comes from immunoSEQ multiplex PCR, and its TCRdb copy is limited to in-frame clones, with some not included. The sample holds 2 million to 3 million clones, approximately 93% seen once. Source material: naive CD4+ T cells from PBMCs. Subset of the sample: CD45RA+ positively selected. These TCRs come from a man younger than 35 in good health. Some clones in this sample may be carry-over from other donors' samples.

The gene calls are TRBV19 and TRBJ1-5, with unresolved D. The CDR3 contains 13 residues. Germline V gene lookup returns CDR1 LNHDA and CDR2 SQIVND (reference sequence). With 5 bases removed from V and 11 bases from J, the gap between germline ends came to 16 bases. Here the CDR3 DNA reads TGTGCCAGTAGTTCCACCTATCGCGGGTCCCAGCATTTT. Its translation: CASSSTYRGSQHF.

This sequence joins TRBV15 and TRBJ1-2; 7 bases agree with TRBD1. The germline CDR1 and CDR2 sequences are LNHNV and YYDKDF (reference sequence). V was pared by 0 bases and J by 2 bases, with 9 bases of the junction left unmatched. This CDR3 is built from 17 residues. This CDR3 reads CATSRDKGQLENYGYTF. The CDR3 DNA is TGTGCCACCAGCAGAGATAAGGGACAGCTAGAAAACTATGGCTACACCTTC.

The CDR3 protein is CASSRGGTGGVNIQYF. As DNA, the CDR3 is TGTGCCAGCAGCCGTGGGGGGACAGGGGGAGTAAACATTCAGTACTTC. This chain joins TRBV13 and TRBJ2-4, with TRBD1 matching over 11 bases. The CDR3 spans 16 residues. Germline V CDR1 and CDR2: PRHDT, FYEKMQ (reference sequence). J was trimmed by 6 bases and V by 5 bases; bases with no gene match: 9.

In this sample, this clone turned up once. The chain uses TRBV7-8 and TRBJ2-2, with 10 bases fitting TRBD2. The germline CDR1 and CDR2 sequences are SGHVS and FQNEAQ. The CDR3 runs 18 residues. Germline trimming cut 5 bases from V and 3 bases from J; bases unmatched to any gene: 12. The DNA for the CDR3 is TGTGCCAGCAGCCTCGGAGCGGGAGGGGTTCGGCACACCGGGGAGCTGTTTTTT. This gives the protein CASSLGAGGVRHTGELFF.

This clone was seen just once. This chain links TRBV7-7 with TRBJ2-7, with TRBD2 matching 7 bases. This CDR3 region has 17 residues. Germline lookup yields CDR1 SSHAT and CDR2 FNYEAQ (reference sequence). J lost 1 base, V lost 1 base, and 10 bases had no gene match. CDR3 residues: CASSLVWTPGGSYEQYF. For the CDR3, the DNA is TGTGCCAGCAGCTTAGTGTGGACGCCGGGGGGTTCCTACGAGCAGTACTTC.

The rearrangement uses TRBV27 and TRBJ1-4; possible D gene TRBD1, 6 bases. Germline loops: CDR1 MNHEY, CDR2 SMNVEV (reference sequence). Deletions cut 3 bases from V and 3 bases from J, with 11 bases between. This CDR3 is 15 amino acids long. CDR3 protein: CASSLGGAANEKLFF. The CDR3 bases are TGTGCCAGCAGTTTGGGGGGGGCAGCTAATGAAAAACTGTTTTTT.

The chain combines TRBV10-3 with TRBJ2-7; the D gene is possibly TRBD2 (5 bases). With 4 bases removed from V and 2 bases from J, the gap between germline ends came to 12 bases. Germline CDR1 ENHRY, CDR2 SYGVKD. The CDR3 extends over 14 amino acids. The DNA of the CDR3 is TGTGCCATCAGTGCCGCCCCGGGAACCTACGAGCAGTACTTC. Translation gives CAISAAPGTYEQYF.

The chain employs TRBV6-4 and TRBJ2-7; D gene ambiguous. This CDR3 spans 15 amino acids. Germline assignment: CDR1 MRHNA and CDR2 SNTAGT. Trimming removed 1 base at V and 2 bases at J, with 12 bases between. CDR3 in DNA: TGTGCCAGCAGTGACTTTCCTAGGCCGCCCTACGAGCAGTACTTC. The encoded protein is CASSDFPRPPYEQYF.

This chain links TRBV9 with TRBJ1-2; 9 positions agree with TRBD1. Trimming at V came to 4 bases and at J to 6 bases, leaving 7 bases not matched to a gene. Germline CDR1 SGDLS, CDR2 YYNGEE. This CDR3 spans 14 amino acids. The CDR3 region is CASSLTGGGNGYTF. The CDR3 nucleotides read TGTGCCAGCAGCCTGACAGGGGGGGGCAATGGCTACACCTTC.

This clone has a single count. J is TRBJ2-5 and V is TRBV7-9; no definite D call. The CDR3 is made up of 14 amino acids. The V gene's germline CDR1 is SEHNR and CDR2 FQNEAQ (reference sequence). V was shortened by 5 bases and J by 5 bases, with 15 bases between the two germline ends. The CDR3 coding sequence is TGTGCCAGCAGCCCCACCAGTTTGATGGAGACCCAGTACTTC. It specifies CASSPTSLMETQYF.

V gene TRBV7-2 combines with J gene TRBJ2-3; 8 bases are shared with TRBD2. Unmatched junction bases numbered 13, after V lost 6 bases and J lost 5 bases. CDR1 and CDR2 (germline): SGHTA, FQGNSA. CDR3 length: 16 amino acids. CDR3 in DNA: TGTGCCAGCAGATGGACTAGCAGGAATTGGGGAGATACGCAGTATTTT. Translation gives CASRWTSRNWGDTQYF.

To note about this clone: One end of the junction does not line up with germline, which may come from a read error. The V gene is TRBV15, the J gene TRBJ2-5, with D unclear. This CDR3 is 15 amino acids long. CDR1 and CDR2 (germline): LNHNV, YYDKDF (reference sequence). The CDR3 here is CATSRDFPSIKTQYF. The CDR3 DNA sequence: TGTGCCACCAGCCGAGATTTCCCGAGCATTAAGACCCAGTACTTC.

The genes are TRBV5-1 and TRBJ2-5; no clear D. The CDR3 is 14 residues long. Per germline, CDR1 SGHRS and CDR2 YFSETQ. Trimming pared 5 bases from V and 5 bases from J, leaving 16 bases between. CDR3: CASSPRPRWETQYF. CDR3 coding DNA: TGCGCCAGCAGTCCACGACCCCGGTGGGAGACCCAGTACTTC. Full variable domain (remainder filled in from reference TRBV5-1 and TRBJ2-5): KAGVTQTPRYLIKTRGQQVTLSCSPISGHRSVSWYQQTPGQGLQFLFEYFSETQRNKGNFPGRFSGRQFSNSRSEMNVSTLELGDSALYLCASSPRPRWETQYFGPGTRLLVL.

About this clone itself: In the same sample, other DNA sequences code for this CDR3. The chain recombines TRBV27 with TRBJ1-4; a weak D match, TRBD1 (5 bases). The CDR3 sequence is 14 residues long. Between the trimmed V and J ends, which lost 1 base and 2 bases, there was a span of 5 bases. Per germline, CDR1 MNHEY and CDR2 SMNVEV (reference sequence). The CDR3: CASSLWGTNEKLFF. The CDR3 DNA is TGTGCCAGCAGTTTATGGGGGACTAATGAAAAACTGTTTTTT.

The rearrangement uses TRBV28 and TRBJ1-1, with a possible D match to TRBD1 (6 bases). V lost 6 bases and J lost 4, with 21 bases in between. CDR1 and CDR2 from the germline V gene are MDHEN and SYDVKM. The CDR3 contains 16 residues. Here the CDR3 DNA reads TGTGCCAGCAGACCCGACAGGCCCCATCGAGGCACTGAAGCTTTCTTT. Protein sequence: CASRPDRPHRGTEAFF.

The chain couples TRBV7-3 to TRBJ2-7; TRBD1 or TRBD2 may be the D gene (5 bases each). The germline V gene encodes CDR1 SGHTA and CDR2 FQGTGA. The CDR3 extends over 14 amino acids. The V gene lost 5 bases and the J gene lost 0 bases, with 11 bases spanning the gap. The CDR3 here is CASSPGTGSYEQYF. Here the CDR3 DNA reads TGTGCCAGCAGCCCCGGGACCGGCTCCTACGAGCAGTACTTC. The whole variable domain, filled in from reference TRBV7-3 and TRBJ2-7, reads GAGVSQTPSNKVTEKGKYVELRCDPISGHTALYWYRQSLGQGPEFLIYFQGTGAADDSGLPNDRFFAVRPEGSVSTLKIQRTERGDSAVYLCASSPGTGSYEQYFGPGTRLTVT.

This rearrangement joins TRBV28 to TRBJ2-2; weak D call: TRBD1 (6 bases). Germline V CDR1 and CDR2: MDHEN, SYDVKM. This CDR3 region has 13 residues. The V end was cut by 6 bases, the J end by 6 bases, with 11 bases between. CDR3 residues: CASRSTGPGELFF. The CDR3 DNA sequence: TGTGCCAGCAGGTCTACAGGGCCCGGGGAGCTGTTTTTT.

The V gene is TRBV7-3, the J gene TRBJ1-1; TRBD1 agrees at 7 bases. In germline, CDR1 is SGHTA, CDR2 FQGTGA. CDR3 size: 15 residues. Trimming at V came to 3 bases and at J to 7 bases, leaving 11 bases not matched to a gene. In nucleotides, the CDR3 is TGTGCCAGCAGCTTGACAGGGATAACTAGGATTGAAGCTTTCTTT. Its protein is CASSLTGITRIEAFF.

The chain has TRBV6-5 and TRBJ2-2, with 7 bases lining up with TRBD2. V lost 6 bases to trimming and J lost 6 bases; unmatched junction nucleotides: 10. Germline V gene data show CDR1 as MNHEY and CDR2 as SVGAGI. The CDR3 sequence is 15 residues long. CDR3 protein: CASSDIGRSPGELFF. In DNA form, the CDR3 reads TGTGCCAGCAGCGATATCGGGAGGAGTCCCGGGGAGCTGTTTTTT.

The chain uses TRBV28 and TRBJ2-7; no clear D gene. The CDR3 spans 12 residues. Trimming left V 2 bases short and J 6 bases short, with 8 bases between. The germline V gene encodes CDR1 MDHEN and CDR2 SYDVKM. This chain's CDR3 is CASSLVQAEQYF. The DNA of the CDR3 is TGTGCCAGCAGTTTAGTCCAAGCCGAGCAGTACTTC.

The chain couples TRBV29-1 to TRBJ2-7; no definite D call. Deletions cut 7 bases from V and 1 base from J, with 17 bases between. The CDR3 loop spans 14 amino acids. Germline V CDR1 and CDR2: SQVTM, ANQGSEA. CDR3 in DNA: TGCAGCGCCACCGTTTCGTACCCTTCCTACGAGCAGTACTTC. Its translation is CSATVSYPSYEQYF.